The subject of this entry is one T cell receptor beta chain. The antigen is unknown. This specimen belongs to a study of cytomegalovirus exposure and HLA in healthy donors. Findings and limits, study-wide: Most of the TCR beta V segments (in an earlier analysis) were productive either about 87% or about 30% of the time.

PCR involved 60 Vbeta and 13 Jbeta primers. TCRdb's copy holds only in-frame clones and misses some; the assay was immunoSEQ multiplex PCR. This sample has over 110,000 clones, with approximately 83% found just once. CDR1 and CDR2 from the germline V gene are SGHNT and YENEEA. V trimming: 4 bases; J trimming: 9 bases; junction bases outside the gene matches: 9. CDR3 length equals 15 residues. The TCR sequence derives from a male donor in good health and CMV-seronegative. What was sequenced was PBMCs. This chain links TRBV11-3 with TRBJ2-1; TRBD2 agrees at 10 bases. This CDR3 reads CASSWAASGGAEQFF. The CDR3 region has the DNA TGTGCCAGCAGCTGGGCCGCTAGCGGGGGCGCTGAGCAGTTCTTC.